A selection of T cell receptor beta chains follows, all from one sample in a study of blood T cells in healthy people across ages. Via MiXCR, TCRdb re-called the 5' RACE reads, giving one row per CDR3 protein. The sample has almost 800,000 distinct CDR3 sequences, nearly 60% seen once; the top ten hold approximately 20%. The sample comprised blood. These receptors originate from a young man in good health. Each CDR3 is given with its conserved first and last residue. D genes are given only for firm matches. Clone size is not always given. Where it is, it says once, few, many or a class for expanded clones.

CDR3: CASSGRLSSGANVLTF
DNA: TGTGCCAGCAGCGGACGGCTGAGCTCTGGGGCCAACGTCCTGACTTTC
size: few
V: TRBV7-2
J: TRBJ2-6
D: -

CDR3: CAWSSTGLNQPQHF
DNA: TGTGCCTGGAGTTCGACAGGGCTCAATCAGCCCCAGCATTTT
size: few
V: TRBV30
J: TRBJ1-5
D: TRBD1

CDR3: CAVDRGVYGYTF
DNA: TGTGCCGTTGACAGGGGCGTCTATGGCTACACCTTC
size: -
V: TRBV7-2
J: TRBJ1-2
D: TRBD1

CDR3: CASRLNRGLEGYTF
DNA: TGTGCCAGCAGGCTCAACAGGGGATTGGAGGGCTACACCTTC
size: -
V: TRBV12-3/TRBV12-4
J: TRBJ1-2
D: TRBD1

CDR3: CASSQGAGFANYGYTF
DNA: TGTGCCAGCAGCCAAGGAGCAGGTTTTGCTAACTATGGCTACACCTTC
size: -
V: TRBV3-1
J: TRBJ1-2
D: -

CDR3: CASSGTGEFVYGYTF
DNA: TGTGCCAGCAGTGGGACAGGGGAATTTGTCTATGGCTACACCTTC
size: -
V: TRBV6-6
J: TRBJ1-2
D: TRBD1

CDR3: CASSLDRGLVVHNEQFF
DNA: TGCGCCAGCAGCCTCGACAGAGGATTAGTGGTACACAATGAGCAGTTCTTC
size: -
V: TRBV4-3
J: TRBJ2-1
D: -

CDR3: CASSLARLDEQYF
DNA: TGTGCCAGCAGCTTAGCCAGGCTGGACGAGCAGTACTTC
size: -
V: TRBV7-2
J: TRBJ2-7
D: -

CDR3: CASSPGGRVQETQYF
DNA: TGTGCCAGCAGCCCGGGGGGGAGGGTACAAGAGACCCAGTACTTC
size: -
V: TRBV6-5
J: TRBJ2-5
D: TRBD2

CDR3: CASRNLAGGLWEQFF
DNA: TGTGCCAGCAGGAACTTAGCGGGGGGGCTCTGGGAGCAGTTCTTC
size: once
V: TRBV6-5
J: TRBJ2-1
D: TRBD2

CDR3: CASSLAEYRGNEQFF
DNA: TGTGCCAGCAGCTTAGCGGAATATCGGGGCAATGAGCAGTTCTTC
size: -
V: TRBV7-2
J: TRBJ2-1
D: -

CDR3: CASSEGMWAKNIQYF
DNA: TGTGCCAGCAGTGAGGGGATGTGGGCCAAAAACATTCAGTACTTC
size: few
V: TRBV27
J: TRBJ2-4
D: -

CDR3: CSVKLLSSYEQYF
DNA: TGCAGTGTTAAGTTGCTCAGCTCCTACGAGCAGTACTTC
size: -
V: TRBV20-1
J: TRBJ2-7
D: -

CDR3: CSVLGREFSYNEQFF
DNA: TGCAGCGTTCTTGGGCGCGAATTTTCCTACAATGAGCAGTTCTTC
size: -
V: TRBV29-1
J: TRBJ2-1
D: -

CDR3: CSAGDPTGPADTQYF
DNA: TGCAGTGCTGGAGATCCCACGGGGCCCGCAGATACGCAGTATTTT
size: -
V: TRBV20-1
J: TRBJ2-3
D: -

CDR3: CASSYASGRGAYNEQFF
DNA: TGCGCCAGCAGCTACGCTTCGGGGAGGGGGGCCTACAATGAGCAGTTCTTC
size: -
V: TRBV5-1
J: TRBJ2-1
D: -

CDR3: CSASSPGQGAGDTQYF
DNA: TGCAGTGCTTCCTCTCCGGGACAGGGGGCCGGAGATACGCAGTATTTT
size: -
V: TRBV20-1
J: TRBJ2-3
D: TRBD1

CDR3: CATSRDRLFSLREQYF
DNA: TGTGCCACCAGCAGAGATAGACTGTTTTCCCTACGTGAGCAGTACTTC
size: -
V: TRBV15
J: TRBJ2-4
D: -

CDR3: CASSSGDLQGSTF
DNA: TGCGCCAGCAGCTCAGGAGACTTACAGGGAAGCACCTTC
size: -
V: TRBV5-1
J: TRBJ1-2
D: -

CDR3: CASSPRQTPRLEAFF
DNA: TGTGCCAGCAGCCCTAGACAAACTCCACGCCTCGAAGCTTTCTTT
size: -
V: TRBV3-1
J: TRBJ1-1
D: -

CDR3: CATAYGTGNTGELFF
DNA: TGTGCCACCGCTTATGGGACAGGGAACACCGGGGAGCTGTTTTTT
size: -
V: TRBV27
J: TRBJ2-2
D: TRBD1